Included here is one TCR beta chain sequence, with context. Its antigen is undetermined. These data originate in a study of graft-versus-host responses after intestinal transplantation. Looking at the study overall: Induction using anti-thymocyte globulin, followed by tacrolimus and steroids for two to four years, was given to all recipients. Study-level findings and limits: In recipient marrow, GvH clones were found, and some appeared first in ileum or blood.

Germline V CDR1 and CDR2: WSHSY, SAAADI. This CDR3 contains 13 residues. V lost 6 bases, J lost 3 bases, and 12 bases lay in between. Sequencing was performed with immunoSEQ multiplex PCR; in TCRdb, only in-frame clones are kept and a portion is missing. The sample contains some 120,000 clones, less than 95% of which appear only once. This TCR was sampled from a human donor who received an intestinal transplant. This chain connects TRBV10-2 to TRBJ2-7, with a weak D call TRBD1 (6 bases). Specimen: unstimulated CD4+ T cells sorted from spleen or lymph node cells, collected before intestinal transplant. CDR3 amino acids: CASRRGYNYEQYF. DNA for the CDR3: TGCGCCAGCAGAAGGGGGTATAACTACGAGCAGTACTTC.